This T cell receptor (beta chain) was captured in a study of cytomegalovirus exposure and HLA in healthy donors. There are a few counts of this clone. Its antigen is unknown. Findings of the study overall: When a later analysis compared HLA-associated TCR beta chains with equally common others, the HLA-associated chains turned out to be more clonally expanded and to have lower generation probabilities. Presence/absence analysis assumed near-uniform sequencing depth across donors.

The PCR ran on 60 Vbeta and 13 Jbeta primers. Produced via immunoSEQ multiplex PCR; TCRdb's table is partial and in-frame only. This table holds under 150,000 clones, around four fifths found once. The CDR3 contains 15 residues. The V end lost 8 bases, the J end lost 5 bases, and 22 bases lay between the germline ends. In germline, CDR1 is MNHEY, CDR2 SVGAGI. This TCR was recovered from a male donor in good health and CMV-seronegative. Input material: PBMCs. The chain links TRBV6-5 to TRBJ2-7, with D tentatively TRBD1 (6 bases). CDR3 bases: TGTGCCAGCGCACCCCCCGGGGACATCCAAGACGAGCAGTACTTC. Translating gives CASAPPGDIQDEQYF.